The clone carrying this T cell receptor (beta chain) was observed at least ten times. The source of the sample is a study of regulatory T cells in long-lasting Graves disease. Combining iRepertoire HTBI primers with Arm-PCR of CDR3 regions, the authors built TCR beta libraries. Using its own MiXCR run on the multiplex PCR reads, TCRdb lists one record per CDR3 protein. The sample carries approximately 400,000 distinct CDR3 sequences, around 20% recorded once. Per the germline V gene, CDR1 is SGHTA and CDR2 is FQGNSA. The CDR3 length is 14 residues. Trimming left V 5 bases short and J 2 bases short, with 13 bases between. The time point was: persistent/refractory GD, antithyroid drugs over 5 years with positive TRAb. Isolated PBMC RNA provided the starting material for the TCR library. Patients of an endocrinology department in Xi'an, China, were included. Peripheral blood, at nine milliliters, went into EDTA tubes.

The V gene is TRBV7-2, the J gene TRBJ2-7; the D is unclear. The sequence came from a female donor with Graves disease. The material was peripheral blood mononuclear cells (PBMCs), obtained when the disease was refractory, from a patient treated with antithyroid drugs. In nucleotides, the CDR3 is TGTGCCAGCAGCAATTCCCCAGGAGCCTACGAGCAGTACTTC. Translated, it gives CASSNSPGAYEQYF.